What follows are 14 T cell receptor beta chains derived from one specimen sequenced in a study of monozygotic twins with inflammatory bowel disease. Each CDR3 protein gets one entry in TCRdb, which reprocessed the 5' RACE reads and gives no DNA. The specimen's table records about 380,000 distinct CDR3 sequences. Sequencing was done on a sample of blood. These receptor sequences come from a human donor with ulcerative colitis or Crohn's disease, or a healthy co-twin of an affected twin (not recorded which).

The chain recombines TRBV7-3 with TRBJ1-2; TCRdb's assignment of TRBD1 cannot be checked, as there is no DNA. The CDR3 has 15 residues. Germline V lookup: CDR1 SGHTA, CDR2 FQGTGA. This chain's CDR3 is CASSIKGQGPDGYTF.

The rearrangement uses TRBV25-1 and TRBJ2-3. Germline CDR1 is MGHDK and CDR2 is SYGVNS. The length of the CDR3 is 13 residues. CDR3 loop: CASSELYPDTQYF. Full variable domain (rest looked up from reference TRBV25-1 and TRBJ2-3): EADIYQTPRYLVIGTGKKITLECSQTMGHDKMYWYQQDPGMELHLIHYSYGVNSTEKGDLSSESTVSRIRTEHFPLTLESARPSHTSQYLCASSELYPDTQYFGPGTRLTVL.

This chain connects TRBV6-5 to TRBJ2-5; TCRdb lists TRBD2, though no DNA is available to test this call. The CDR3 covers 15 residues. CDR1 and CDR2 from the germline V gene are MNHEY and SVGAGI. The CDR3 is CASSNSRAGLETQYF.

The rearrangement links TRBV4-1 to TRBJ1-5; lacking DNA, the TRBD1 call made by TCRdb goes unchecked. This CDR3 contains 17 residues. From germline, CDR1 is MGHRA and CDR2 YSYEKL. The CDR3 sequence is CASSQGYRATRNQPQHF.

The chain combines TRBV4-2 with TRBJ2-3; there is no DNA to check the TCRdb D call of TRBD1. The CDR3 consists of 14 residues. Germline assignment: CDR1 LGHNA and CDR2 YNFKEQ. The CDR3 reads CASSQQTGTDTQYF.

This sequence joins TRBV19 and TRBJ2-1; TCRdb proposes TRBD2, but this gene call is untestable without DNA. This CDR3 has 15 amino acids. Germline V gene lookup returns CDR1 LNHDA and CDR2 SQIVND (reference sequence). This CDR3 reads CASSMSGLRFDEQFF.

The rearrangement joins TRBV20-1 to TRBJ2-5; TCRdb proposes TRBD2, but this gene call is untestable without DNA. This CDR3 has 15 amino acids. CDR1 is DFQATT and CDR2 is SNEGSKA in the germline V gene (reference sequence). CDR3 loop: CSARSSGDVKETQYF.

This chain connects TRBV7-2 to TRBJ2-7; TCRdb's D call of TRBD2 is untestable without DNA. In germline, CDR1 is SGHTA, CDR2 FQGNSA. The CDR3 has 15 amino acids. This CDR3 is CASSFKAGGSYEQYF.

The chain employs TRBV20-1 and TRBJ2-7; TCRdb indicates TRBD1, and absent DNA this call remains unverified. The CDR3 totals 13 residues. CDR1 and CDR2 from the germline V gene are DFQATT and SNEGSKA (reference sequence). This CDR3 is CSQLGRGNYEQYF.

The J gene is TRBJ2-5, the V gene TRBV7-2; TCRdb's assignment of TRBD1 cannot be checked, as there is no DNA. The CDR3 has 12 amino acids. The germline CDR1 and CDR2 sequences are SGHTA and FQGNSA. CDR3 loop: CASKGTTLSQYF.

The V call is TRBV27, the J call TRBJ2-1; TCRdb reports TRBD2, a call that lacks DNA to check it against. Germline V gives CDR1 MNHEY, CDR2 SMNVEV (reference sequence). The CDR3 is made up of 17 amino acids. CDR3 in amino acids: CASSFHRLAGEYNEQFF.

CDR3 amino acids: CASTGVSGANVLTF. The chain couples TRBV19 to TRBJ2-6; the D call of TRBD1 rests on TCRdb alone, since no DNA is present to check it. This CDR3 comprises 14 residues. Per germline, CDR1 LNHDA and CDR2 SQIVND (reference sequence).

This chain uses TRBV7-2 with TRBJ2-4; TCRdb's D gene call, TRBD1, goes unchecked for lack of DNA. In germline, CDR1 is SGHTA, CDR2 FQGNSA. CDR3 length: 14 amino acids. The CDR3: CASSLGQRKDIQYF.

This CDR3 reads CASSLNNYEQYF. V and J are TRBV27 and TRBJ2-7. The germline CDR1 and CDR2 sequences are MNHEY and SMNVEV (reference sequence). The CDR3 length is 12 residues.